These 9 T cell receptor beta chains were all obtained from the same sample, sequenced in a study of Graves' ophthalmopathy and Graves' hyperthyroidism. Amplification from RNA transcripts yielded the TCR beta CDR3 regions. HTBI primers served in a first-round RT-PCR, which a second-round multiplex PCR followed. TCRdb reprocessed the multiplex PCR reads via MiXCR and lists one record per CDR3 protein. Of 600,000 to 950,000 distinct CDR3 sequences in the sample, 40% are singletons; the top ten hold around 40%. Sequences were obtained from peripheral blood. These receptors were collected from an adult man with Graves' ophthalmopathy.

This clonotype was seen at least ten times. The chain combines TRBV29-1 with TRBJ2-6, with TRBD1 as a possible D gene (5 bases). Deletions cut 4 bases from V and 5 bases from J, with 12 bases between. Germline CDR1 is SQVTM and CDR2 is ANQGSEA. This CDR3 has 14 residues. This chain's CDR3 is CSVGFQDRANVLTF. As DNA, the CDR3 is TGCAGCGTTGGGTTCCAGGACAGGGCCAACGTCCTGACTTTC. The entire variable domain, with the rest obtained from reference TRBV29-1 and TRBJ2-6, is as follows: SAVISQKPSRDICQRGTSLTIQCQVDSQVTMMFWYRQQPGQSLTLIATANQGSEATYESGFVIDKFPISRPNLTFSTLTVSNMSPEDSSIYLCSVGFQDRANVLTFGAGSRLTVL.

This clonotype was seen more than once but under ten times. This chain joins TRBV12-3 or TRBV12-4 and TRBJ1-5; D ambiguous. CDR3 length: 14 residues. V was clipped by 2 bases and J by 1 base, with 6 bases between them. CDR3 sequence reads: CASSLTWSNQPQHF. DNA of the CDR3: TGTGCCAGCAGTTTAACTTGGAGCAATCAGCCCCAGCATTTT.

The V gene is TRBV24-1, the J gene TRBJ2-5, with 7 bases matching TRBD1. V gave up 2 bases and J gave up 2 bases; unmatched junction bases: 4. This CDR3 is 15 amino acids long. From germline, CDR1 is KGHDR and CDR2 SFDVKD. CDR3 nucleotide sequence: TGTGCCACCAGTGATTCCGGGACAGAACAAGAGACCCAGTACTTC. Its protein is CATSDSGTEQETQYF.

Of note for this clonotype: Relative to the germline gene, one junction end is altered; a read error may explain this. V is TRBV7-8 and J is TRBJ1-5; D is undetermined. Germline V gene sequence: CDR1 SGHVS, CDR2 FQNEAQ. The CDR3 runs to 15 residues. The DNA of the CDR3 is TGCGCCAGCAGCCAAGATGAATATAGCAATCAGCCCCAGCATTTT. It yields the protein CASSQDEYSNQPQHF. The whole variable domain, remainder taken from reference TRBV7-8 and TRBJ1-5, is GAGVSQSPRYKVAKRGQDVALRCDPISGHVSLFWYQQALGQGPEFLTYFQNEAQLDKSGLPSDRFFAERPEGSVSTLKIQRTQQEDSAVYLCASSQDEYSNQPQHFGDGTRLSIL.

V gene TRBV15 combines with J gene TRBJ2-5; weak D call: TRBD2 (6 bases). The CDR3 length is 14 residues. V lost 7 bases, J lost 9 bases, and 21 bases lay in between. The germline V gene encodes CDR1 LNHNV and CDR2 YYDKDF (reference sequence). This chain's CDR3 is CATMGGGRDQPQYF. The CDR3 DNA sequence: TGTGCCACCATGGGAGGCGGTAGAGATCAGCCCCAGTACTTC. Filled out from reference TRBV15 and TRBJ2-5, the complete variable domain reads DAMVIQNPRYQVTQFGKPVTLSCSQTLNHNVMYWYQQKSSQAPKLLFHYYDKDFNNEADTPDNFQSRRPNTSFCFLDIRSPGLGDTAMYLCATMGGGRDQPQYFGPGTRLLVL.

J is TRBJ1-1 and V is TRBV7-2; weak D call: TRBD1 (6 bases). The CDR3 loop spans 15 amino acids. Germline lookup yields CDR1 SGHTA and CDR2 FQGNSA. The germline V and J ends were trimmed by 7 bases and 3 bases, with 18 bases remaining between them. CDR3 sequence: CASNYLQGWYTEAFF. The DNA of the CDR3 is TGTGCCAGCAACTACTTACAGGGTTGGTACACTGAAGCTTTCTTT.

This clonotype was detected many times. The V and J genes are TRBV11-1 and TRBJ2-5, with unresolved D. This CDR3 comprises 12 residues. Germline V lookup: CDR1 SGHAT, CDR2 FQDESV (reference sequence). V gave up 0 bases and J gave up 3 bases, with 2 bases separating them. The CDR3 spells CASSLAKETQYF. In nucleotides, the CDR3 is TGTGCCAGCAGCTTAGCGAAAGAGACCCAGTACTTC.

This clonotype was seen ten or more times. The V and J genes are TRBV15 and TRBJ2-7; 7 bases align to TRBD1. The germline CDR1 and CDR2 sequences are LNHNV and YYDKDF (reference sequence). The CDR3 totals 15 residues. The V segment lost 5 bases and the J segment 3 bases; nucleotides outside the gene matches: 10. The CDR3 spells CATSFIAGTDYEQYF. Here the CDR3 DNA reads TGTGCCACCAGCTTTATTGCCGGGACAGACTACGAGCAGTACTTC.

This clonotype showed up just a few times. This rearrangement joins TRBV15 to TRBJ2-3; D might be TRBD2 (6 bases). This CDR3 comprises 15 residues. The V gene's germline CDR1 is LNHNV and CDR2 YYDKDF (reference sequence). Deletions cut 4 bases from V and 0 bases from J, with 11 bases between. The CDR3 here is CATSTRGGSTDTQYF. CDR3 DNA: TGTGCCACCAGCACCCGCGGAGGGAGCACAGATACGCAGTATTTT.